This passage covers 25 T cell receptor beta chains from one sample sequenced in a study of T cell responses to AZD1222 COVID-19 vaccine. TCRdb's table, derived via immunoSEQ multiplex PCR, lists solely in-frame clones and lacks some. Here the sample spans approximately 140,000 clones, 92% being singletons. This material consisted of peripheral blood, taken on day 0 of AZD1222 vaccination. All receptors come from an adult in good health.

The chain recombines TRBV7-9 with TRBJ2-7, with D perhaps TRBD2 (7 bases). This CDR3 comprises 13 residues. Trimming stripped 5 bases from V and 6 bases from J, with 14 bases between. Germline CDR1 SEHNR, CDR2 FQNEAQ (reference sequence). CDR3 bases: TGTGCCAGCAGCCTGGGACTACAGGGCGAGCAGTACTTC. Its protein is CASSLGLQGEQYF.

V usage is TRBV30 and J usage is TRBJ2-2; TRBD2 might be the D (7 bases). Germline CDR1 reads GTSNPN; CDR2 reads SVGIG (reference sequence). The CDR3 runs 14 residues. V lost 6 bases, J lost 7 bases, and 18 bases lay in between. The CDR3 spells CACEGGGLIGELFF. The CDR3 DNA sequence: TGTGCCTGTGAGGGGGGAGGGCTCATCGGGGAGCTGTTTTTT.

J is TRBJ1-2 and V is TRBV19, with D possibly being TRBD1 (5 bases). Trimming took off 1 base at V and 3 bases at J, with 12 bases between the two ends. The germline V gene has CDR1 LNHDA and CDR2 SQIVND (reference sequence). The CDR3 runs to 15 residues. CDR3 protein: CASSIVGAGDYGYTF. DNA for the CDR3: TGTGCCAGTAGTATAGTTGGGGCTGGGGACTATGGCTACACCTTC.

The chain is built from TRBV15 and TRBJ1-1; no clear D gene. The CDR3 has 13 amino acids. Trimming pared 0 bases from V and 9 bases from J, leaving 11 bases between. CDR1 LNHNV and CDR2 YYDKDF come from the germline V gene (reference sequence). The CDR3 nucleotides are TGTGCCACCAGCAGAGATAGATCGGGGAAAGCTTTCTTT. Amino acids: CATSRDRSGKAFF.

The CDR3 spells CATSGGREGPDNEQFF. The CDR3, as DNA: TGTGCCACCAGTGGGGGTAGGGAGGGGCCCGACAATGAGCAGTTCTTC. The gene calls are TRBV24-1 and TRBJ2-1; the match to TRBD2 covers 7 bases. Germline V CDR1 and CDR2: KGHDR, SFDVKD. The junction had 11 bases not matched to a gene; V was cut back by 5 bases and J by 5 bases. The CDR3 spans 16 residues.

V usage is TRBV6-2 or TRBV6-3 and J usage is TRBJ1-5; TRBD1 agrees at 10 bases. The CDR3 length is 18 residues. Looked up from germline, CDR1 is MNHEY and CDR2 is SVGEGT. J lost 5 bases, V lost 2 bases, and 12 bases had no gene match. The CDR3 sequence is CASSYPTGGNAFYQPQHF. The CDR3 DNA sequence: TGTGCCAGCAGTTACCCGACAGGGGGCAATGCATTTTATCAGCCCCAGCATTTT.

This chain's CDR3 is CASSATGEGQPQHF. CDR3 in DNA: TGTGCCAGCTCGGCAACAGGGGAGGGTCAGCCCCAGCATTTT. The rearrangement uses TRBV18 and TRBJ1-5; 7 positions agree with TRBD1. The CDR3 is 14 amino acids. V was clipped by 6 bases and J by 6 bases; unmatched bases: 8. The germline CDR1 and CDR2 sequences are KGHSH and LQKENI.

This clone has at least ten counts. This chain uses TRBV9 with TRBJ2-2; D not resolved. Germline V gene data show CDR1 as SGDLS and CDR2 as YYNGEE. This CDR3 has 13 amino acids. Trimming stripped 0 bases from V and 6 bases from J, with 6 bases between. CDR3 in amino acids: CASSVVGSGELFF. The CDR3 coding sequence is TGTGCCAGCAGCGTAGTAGGTTCCGGGGAGCTGTTTTTT.

The CDR3 coding sequence is TGTGCCAGCAGTTCAGCCGGGACGGGGGGGAATCAGCCCCAGCATTTT. Its translation: CASSSAGTGGNQPQHF. The chain carries TRBV6-2 or TRBV6-3 and TRBJ1-5, with D perhaps TRBD1 (5 bases). The germline V gene encodes CDR1 MNHEY and CDR2 SVGEGT. V dropped 4 bases and J dropped 4 bases, with 17 bases sitting between them. The CDR3 covers 16 residues.

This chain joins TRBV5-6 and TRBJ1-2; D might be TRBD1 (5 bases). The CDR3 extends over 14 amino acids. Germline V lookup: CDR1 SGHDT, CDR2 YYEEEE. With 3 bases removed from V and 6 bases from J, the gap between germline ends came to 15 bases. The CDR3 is CASSWAGRGHGYTF. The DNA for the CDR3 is TGTGCCAGCAGCTGGGCGGGGAGGGGTCATGGCTACACCTTC. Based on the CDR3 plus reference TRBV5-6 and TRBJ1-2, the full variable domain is DAGVTQSPTHLIKTRGQQVTLRCSPKSGHDTVSWYQQALGQGPQFIFQYYEEEERQRGNFPDRFSGHQFPNYSSELNVNALLLGDSALYLCASSWAGRGHGYTFGSGTRLTVV.

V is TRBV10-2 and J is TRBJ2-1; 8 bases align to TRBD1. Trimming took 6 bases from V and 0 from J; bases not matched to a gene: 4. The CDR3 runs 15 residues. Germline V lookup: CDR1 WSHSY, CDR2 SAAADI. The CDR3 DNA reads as TGCGCCAGCAGAGACAGGGGACGCTCCTACAATGAGCAGTTCTTC. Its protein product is CASRDRGRSYNEQFF.

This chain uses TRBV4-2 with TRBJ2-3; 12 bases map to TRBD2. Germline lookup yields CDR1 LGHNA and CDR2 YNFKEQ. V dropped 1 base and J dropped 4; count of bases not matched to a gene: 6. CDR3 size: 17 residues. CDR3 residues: CASSQGASGRAADTQYF. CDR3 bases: TGTGCCAGCAGCCAAGGTGCTAGCGGGAGGGCGGCAGATACGCAGTATTTT.

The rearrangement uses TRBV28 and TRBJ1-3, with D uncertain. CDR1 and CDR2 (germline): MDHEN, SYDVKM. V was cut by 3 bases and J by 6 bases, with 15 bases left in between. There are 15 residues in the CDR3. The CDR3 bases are TGTGCCAGCAGTTTTAACACCGTCAGACCAAACACCATATATTTT. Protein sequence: CASSFNTVRPNTIYF.

CDR3 sequence (DNA): TGTGCCAGCAGCCACTCCACTGAAGCTTTCTTT. Translation: CASSHSTEAFF. This sequence joins TRBV3-1 (or the pseudogene TRBV3-2) and TRBJ1-1, with D hard to call. Germline lookup yields CDR1 LGHDT and CDR2 YNNKEL (reference sequence). Trimming pared 3 bases from V and 4 bases from J, leaving 3 bases between. This CDR3 is built from 11 residues.

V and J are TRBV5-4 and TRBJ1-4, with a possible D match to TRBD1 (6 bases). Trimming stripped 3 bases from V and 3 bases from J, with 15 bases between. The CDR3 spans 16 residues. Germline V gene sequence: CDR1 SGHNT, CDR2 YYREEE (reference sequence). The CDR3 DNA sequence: TGTGCCAGCAGCTACCCTTCCGGGGGGCCTAATGAAAAACTGTTTTTT. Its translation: CASSYPSGGPNEKLFF.

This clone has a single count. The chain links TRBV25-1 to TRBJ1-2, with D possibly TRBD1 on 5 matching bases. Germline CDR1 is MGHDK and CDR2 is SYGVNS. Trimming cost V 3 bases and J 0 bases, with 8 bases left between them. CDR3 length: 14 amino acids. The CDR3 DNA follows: TGTGCCAGCAGTGACCTGGGACCTAACTATGGCTACACCTTC. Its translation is CASSDLGPNYGYTF.

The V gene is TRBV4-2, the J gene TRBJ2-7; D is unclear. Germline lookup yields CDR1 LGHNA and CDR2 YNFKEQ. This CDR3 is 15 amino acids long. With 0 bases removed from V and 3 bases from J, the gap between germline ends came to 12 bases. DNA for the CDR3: TGTGCCAGCAGCCAAGAGGGAAATCTTAACTACGAGCAGTACTTC. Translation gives CASSQEGNLNYEQYF.

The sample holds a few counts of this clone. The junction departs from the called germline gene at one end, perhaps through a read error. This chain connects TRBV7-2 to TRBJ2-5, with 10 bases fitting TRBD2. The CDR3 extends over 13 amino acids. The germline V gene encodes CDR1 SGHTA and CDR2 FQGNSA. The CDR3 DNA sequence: TGTGCCAGCAGCTGGGGGACAGCGGGAGGGCCGCACTTC. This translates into CASSWGTAGGPHF.

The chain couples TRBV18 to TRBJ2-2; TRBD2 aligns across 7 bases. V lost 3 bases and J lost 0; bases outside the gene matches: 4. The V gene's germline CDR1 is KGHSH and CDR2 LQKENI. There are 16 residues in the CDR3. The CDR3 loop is CASSPTSAANTGELFF. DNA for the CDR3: TGTGCCAGCTCACCTACTAGCGCCGCGAACACCGGGGAGCTGTTTTTT.

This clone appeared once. Written as DNA, the CDR3 is TGTGCCAGCAGCCCCGGGGAAGCGGGGCTATACAATGAGCAGTTCTTC. Its protein is CASSPGEAGLYNEQFF. This rearrangement joins TRBV7-3 to TRBJ2-1; 7 bases line up with TRBD2. The CDR3 is 16 amino acids. V lost 5 bases and J lost 4; bases outside the gene matches: 11. Germline V lookup: CDR1 SGHTA, CDR2 FQGTGA.

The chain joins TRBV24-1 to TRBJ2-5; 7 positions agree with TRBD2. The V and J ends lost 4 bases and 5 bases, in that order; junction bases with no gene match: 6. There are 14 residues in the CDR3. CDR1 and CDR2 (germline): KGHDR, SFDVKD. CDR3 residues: CATSDGLVGETQYF. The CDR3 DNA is TGTGCCACCAGTGACGGACTAGTCGGTGAGACCCAGTACTTC.

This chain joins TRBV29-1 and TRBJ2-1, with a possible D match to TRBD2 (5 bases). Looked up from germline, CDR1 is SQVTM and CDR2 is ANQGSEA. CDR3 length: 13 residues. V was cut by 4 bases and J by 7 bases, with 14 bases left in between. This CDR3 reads CSVARAARNEQFF. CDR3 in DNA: TGCAGCGTTGCGAGGGCCGCTCGTAATGAGCAGTTCTTC.

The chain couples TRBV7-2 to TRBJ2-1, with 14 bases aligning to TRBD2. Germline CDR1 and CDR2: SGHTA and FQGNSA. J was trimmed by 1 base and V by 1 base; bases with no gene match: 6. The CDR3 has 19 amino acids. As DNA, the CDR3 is TGTGCCAGCAGCTTAGATGGGACTAGCGGGAGTCGTTCCTACAATGAGCAGTTCTTC. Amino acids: CASSLDGTSGSRSYNEQFF.

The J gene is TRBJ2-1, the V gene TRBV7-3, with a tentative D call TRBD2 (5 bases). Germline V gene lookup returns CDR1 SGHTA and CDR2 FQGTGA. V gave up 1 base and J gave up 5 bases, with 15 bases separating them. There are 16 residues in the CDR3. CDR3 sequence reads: CASSLKEEREHNEQFF. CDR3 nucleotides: TGTGCCAGCAGCTTAAAGGAGGAAAGGGAGCACAATGAGCAGTTCTTC. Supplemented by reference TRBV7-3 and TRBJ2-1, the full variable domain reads GAGVSQTPSNKVTEKGKYVELRCDPISGHTALYWYRQSLGQGPEFLIYFQGTGAADDSGLPNDRFFAVRPEGSVSTLKIQRTERGDSAVYLCASSLKEEREHNEQFFGPGTRLTVL.

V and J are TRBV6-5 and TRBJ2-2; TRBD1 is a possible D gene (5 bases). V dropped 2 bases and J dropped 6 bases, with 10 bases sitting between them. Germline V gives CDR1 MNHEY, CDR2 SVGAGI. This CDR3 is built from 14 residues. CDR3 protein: CASSYPRVPGELFF. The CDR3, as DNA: TGTGCCAGCAGTTACCCCAGGGTACCCGGGGAGCTGTTTTTT.